The sequence of this T cell receptor beta chain was determined in a study of T cells expressing NK-cell markers (dated by TCRdb to about 2020). In terms of the full investigation: About 8 donors provided sorted CD3+CD56+NKG2C+, CD3+CD56+NKG2C- and CD3+CD56-NKG2C+ T-cell subsets, whose TCR beta-chain repertoires were profiled. Among the eight sequenced donors, only one was HCMV-seronegative, while the other seven were HCMV-seropositive. The eight sequenced donors were randomly selected healthy volunteers, three men and five women. Illumina HiSeq 2000/2500, MiSeq or NextSeq was used to sequence libraries as 2 x 150 bp reads. Study-level results and caveats: In 6 or 7 donors, the dominant CD3+CD56+NKG2C+ clonotypes ranked among the top 10 CD8+ clonotypes, making up roughly 1.0-7.0% of CD8+ T cells. It remained unclear whether the expanded NKG2C-expressing T cell clones were specific for HCMV antigens. Those dominant clonotypes were again the most abundant among CD3+CD56-NKG2C+ cells in a handful of donors, at about 25-60.1%.

The instrument given in TCRdb is Illumina HiSeq 2000. TCR beta cDNA libraries were made by 5'RACE template switching that added a universal primer site and unique molecular identifiers. Priming for cDNA synthesis came from the TCR beta constant segment, and two successive PCR amplification steps followed. The authors' analysis ran thus. Reads were demultiplexed and grouped by UMI with MIGEC, and clonotypes were assembled and quantified with MiTCR. To remove erroneous sequences, TCR cDNA sequences were retained only when supported by two or more reads. The tcR package was used for downstream repertoire analysis, and clonotypes were matched across fractions by CDR3 nucleotide sequence plus V segment. VDJmatch was used to annotate antigen specificity against VDJdb, with one amino acid substitution in CDR3 permitted. TCRdb reprocessed the reads, reporting each CDR3 protein sequence once and no DNA. The V and J calls here are based on TCRdb, not the publication. The table of this sample itemizes 250,000 to 300,000 distinct CDR3 sequences. The ten largest clonotypes hold 0.39% of the sample.

The CDR3 contains 15 residues, cysteine and phenylalanine counted. No nucleotide data were recorded. As encoded in the germline V gene, CDR1 is SGHTA while CDR2 is FQGTGA. In the case of this clonotype: Its recognized antigen is unknown.

A commercial ELISA kit detecting HCMV-specific IgG in serum was used to determine HCMV serostatus. Peripheral blood mononuclear cells were isolated from blood by Ficoll density gradient centrifugation. The chain employs TRBV7-3 and TRBJ2-1; the D gene TCRdb calls, TRBD2, cannot be checked with no DNA. The receptor was derived from a man between 18 and 35 years old in good health. Donor details come from another sample of the same person, matched by shared clones. The sample comprised blood T cells: a sorted CD56 or NKG2C T cell subset, CD4+ or CD8+ T cells, or bulk PBMC T cells (not recorded which). The CDR3 is CASSPGTSGSYEQFF.